A single sample gave rise to the 8 T cell receptor beta chains below, sequenced in a study of Ad26.COV2.S vaccination and SARS-CoV-2 variants. Treatment specified: some 19 received Ad26.COV2.S at low or high dose, single or two shots; 5 received placebo; per-sample allocation not given. Samples were taken on day 63 after the first vaccine or placebo injection. Only in-frame clones appear in the TCRdb table, and some are missing; sequencing was by immunoSEQ multiplex PCR. Counted here are some 640,000 clones, around 92% occurring once; the ten biggest clones make up roughly 1.5%. Sequenced material: peripheral blood, taken in a trial of Ad26.COV2.S vaccine versus placebo. The receptors here all came from a person between 18 and 59 years old who received the Ad26.COV2.S COVID-19 vaccine or a placebo.

This sequence joins TRBV5-1 and TRBJ2-1; D not certain. Germline V CDR1 and CDR2: SGHRS, YFSETQ. V was pared by 4 bases and J by 5 bases, with 22 bases between. This CDR3 has 17 residues. The CDR3 DNA is TGCGCCAGCAGCCCCCCGTCCGGGCGGAGTCCCCACAATGAGCAGTTCTTC. Its translation: CASSPPSGRSPHNEQFF.

V gene TRBV15 combines with J gene TRBJ1-1, with TRBD1 matching 7 bases. The CDR3 runs to 16 residues. V shed 3 bases, J shed 2 bases, and the junction held 9 bases outside the gene matches. CDR1 is LNHNV, CDR2 YYDKDF, per germline (reference sequence). The CDR3: CATSRRGLQSNTEAFF. The CDR3 nucleotides are TGTGCCACCAGCAGGAGGGGGCTACAGAGTAACACTGAAGCTTTCTTT.

V gene TRBV6-5 combines with J gene TRBJ1-3, with D hard to call. CDR3 length equals 15 residues. Germline-derived CDR1 and CDR2 are MNHEY and SVGAGI. V dropped 6 bases and J dropped 1 base, with 13 bases sitting between them. The CDR3 reads CASRGRSISGNTIYF. The CDR3 bases are TGTGCCAGCAGGGGCCGGAGTATTTCTGGAAACACCATATATTTT.

The chain employs TRBV2 and TRBJ1-2; 7 bases agree with TRBD1. The CDR3 is 13 residues long. V shed 5 bases and J 6 bases; nucleotides not matched to a gene: 6. Germline CDR1 SNHLY, CDR2 FYNNEI. CDR3 bases: TGTGCCAGCAGTTCCCAGGGGGTGGATGGCTACACCTTC. Protein product: CASSSQGVDGYTF.

The chain uses TRBV7-9 and TRBJ1-5, with a tentative D call TRBD1 (5 bases). Germline V gene sequence: CDR1 SEHNR, CDR2 FQNEAQ (reference sequence). The CDR3 has 17 residues. Trimming took off 4 bases at V and 0 bases at J, with 16 bases between the two ends. CDR3 loop: CASSSWLPTDSNQPQHF. The CDR3 coding sequence is TGTGCCAGCAGCTCTTGGTTGCCGACAGATAGCAATCAGCCCCAGCATTTT.

This chain connects TRBV10-2 to TRBJ2-5; the D gene is possibly TRBD2 (5 bases). This CDR3 is built from 13 residues. V was trimmed by 6 bases and J by 5 bases, leaving 13 bases between them. From germline, CDR1 is WSHSY and CDR2 SAAADI. The DNA of the CDR3 is TGCGCCAGCAGGGACGGAGGTTGGGAGACCCAGTACTTC. Translating gives CASRDGGWETQYF.

The CDR3 DNA is TGTGCCAGCAGCCAAAACAGGGGGCCTAACTATGGCTACACCTTC. Its protein is CASSQNRGPNYGYTF. The rearrangement uses TRBV4-2 and TRBJ1-2, with TRBD1 matching 9 bases. The V gene end was trimmed by 2 bases and the J gene end by 0 bases; junction bases not matched to a gene: 1. In germline, CDR1 is LGHNA, CDR2 YNFKEQ. The CDR3 consists of 15 residues.

The chain carries TRBV7-3 and TRBJ2-3; 11 bases agree with TRBD2. CDR1 SGHTA and CDR2 FQGTGA come from the germline V gene. The CDR3 covers 15 residues. V gave up 5 bases and J gave up 2 bases; unmatched junction bases: 3. CDR3: CASSLTSGVTDTQYF. In DNA form, the CDR3 reads TGTGCCAGCAGCCTGACTAGCGGGGTCACAGATACGCAGTATTTT.